The next 18 T cell receptor beta chains were all read from a single sample in a study of T cell changes during pregnancy in multiple sclerosis. Profiled with immunoSEQ multiplex PCR; TCRdb holds only in-frame clones, not every one. The sample holds roughly 75,000 clones, roughly 92% seen once. Sequenced here: peripheral blood, sampled in the third trimester of pregnancy. These receptors were obtained from a female donor in good health, enrolled as a control in a pregnancy study.

The chain carries TRBV9 and TRBJ2-5; 7 nucleotides align to TRBD1. This CDR3 comprises 15 residues. The J segment lost 4 bases and the V segment lost 4 bases, leaving 10 bases of the junction unmatched. Germline-derived CDR1 and CDR2 are SGDLS and YYNGEE. This chain's CDR3 is CASSFQTGSVETQYF. CDR3 in DNA: TGTGCCAGCAGCTTCCAGACAGGGTCGGTAGAGACCCAGTACTTC. Full variable domain (outside the CDR3, taken from reference TRBV9 and TRBJ2-5): DSGVTQTPKHLITATGQRVTLRCSPRSGDLSVYWYQQSLDQGLQFLIQYYNGEERAKGNILERFSAQQFPDLHSELNLSSLELGDSALYFCASSFQTGSVETQYFGPGTRLLVL.

V is TRBV30 and J is TRBJ2-7; 7 bases align to TRBD1. This CDR3 region has 13 residues. Trimming removed 6 bases from V and 3 bases from J; junction bases left unmatched: 8. Germline V gene lookup returns CDR1 GTSNPN and CDR2 SVGIG (reference sequence). CDR3 loop: CACKPRDSYEQYF. The CDR3 DNA sequence: TGTGCCTGCAAACCCCGGGACAGCTACGAGCAGTACTTC.

The rearrangement uses TRBV7-3 and TRBJ2-2, with D maybe TRBD2 (6 bases). Germline V gives CDR1 SGHTA, CDR2 FQGTGA. This CDR3 is 13 amino acids long. Trimming shortened V by 5 bases and J by 5 bases, and 9 bases separated the two germline ends. Here the CDR3 DNA reads TGTGCCAGCAGCCTGACTAGTACCGGGGAGCTGTTTTTT. Translation: CASSLTSTGELFF.

The rearrangement links TRBV27 to TRBJ2-3, with 9 bases aligning to TRBD2. Per the germline V gene, CDR1 is MNHEY and CDR2 is SMNVEV (reference sequence). The CDR3 is 14 amino acids. The J segment lost 4 bases and the V segment lost 6 bases, leaving 5 bases of the junction unmatched. The CDR3 coding sequence is TGTGCCAGCAGACCAGCGGGAGGTCCAGATACGCAGTATTTT. Protein sequence: CASRPAGGPDTQYF.

A note on this clone: This CDR3 is also generated by other DNA sequences in the sample. V gene TRBV6-5 combines with J gene TRBJ2-3; 9 bases line up with TRBD1. Germline V gene data show CDR1 as MNHEY and CDR2 as SVGAGI. With V trimmed by 5 bases and J by 4 bases, 7 bases remained unmatched. The CDR3 runs 15 residues. The DNA for the CDR3 is TGTGCCAGCAGTCTCGCCGGGACAGGGCCAGATACGCAGTATTTT. It specifies CASSLAGTGPDTQYF.

The chain employs TRBV6-5 and TRBJ1-2, with 7 positions matching TRBD1. The CDR3 runs 15 residues. Germline trimming cut 0 bases from V and 4 bases from J; bases unmatched to any gene: 5. Per germline, CDR1 MNHEY and CDR2 SVGAGI. CDR3 nucleotide sequence: TGTGCCAGCAGTTACTCAGGGGGCGGTAGCTATGGCTACACCTTC. Translating gives CASSYSGGGSYGYTF.

This clone was recorded once. J is TRBJ2-5 and V is TRBV5-5; 7 nucleotides agree with TRBD1. The CDR3 is 14 residues long. The germline gives CDR1 SGHKS, CDR2 YYEKEE (reference sequence). V dropped 3 bases and J dropped 5; count of bases not matched to a gene: 7. The CDR3 coding sequence is TGTGCCAGCAGCTGGGACAGCCTGATGGAGACCCAGTACTTC. Its translation is CASSWDSLMETQYF.

V and J are TRBV6-6 and TRBJ2-1; TRBD2 agrees at 9 bases. The V gene end was trimmed by 2 bases and the J gene end by 9 bases; junction bases not matched to a gene: 5. CDR1 is MNHNY, CDR2 SVGAGI, per germline (reference sequence). The CDR3 runs 14 residues. The CDR3 region is CASSYGTSNFEQFF. CDR3 nucleotide sequence: TGTGCCAGCAGTTACGGGACTAGCAACTTTGAGCAGTTCTTC.

This chain joins TRBV2 and TRBJ2-7; 12 bases agree with TRBD1. The V gene end was trimmed by 7 bases and the J gene end by 2 bases; junction bases not matched to a gene: 3. This CDR3 spans 14 amino acids. CDR1 and CDR2 from the germline V gene are SNHLY and FYNNEI. The CDR3 protein is CASMRDRGPYEQYF. CDR3 nucleotide sequence: TGTGCCAGCATGAGGGACAGGGGGCCCTACGAGCAGTACTTC.

The rearrangement uses TRBV11-3 and TRBJ2-1; 9 bases agree with TRBD2. After removal of 4 bases from V and 8 bases from J, the junction contained 21 bases not matched to a gene. The CDR3 length is 19 residues. Germline assignment: CDR1 SGHNT and CDR2 YENEEA. CDR3 bases: TGTGCCAGCAGCTCAGCGGGAGGCAACTTGAAGATTTTGGAGGATGAGCAGTTCTTC. This sequence encodes CASSSAGGNLKILEDEQFF.

CDR3 loop: CASSPTNSIYEQYF. The DNA for the CDR3 is TGTGCCAGCAGTCCGACAAATTCTATCTACGAGCAGTACTTC. This chain connects TRBV28 to TRBJ2-7; D not certain. Deletions cut 5 bases from V and 3 bases from J, with 14 bases between. CDR3 length: 14 amino acids. Germline V gene sequence: CDR1 MDHEN, CDR2 SYDVKM.

This chain connects TRBV5-4 to TRBJ1-6, with TRBD1 as a possible D gene (5 bases). V dropped 0 bases and J dropped 9 bases, with 19 bases sitting between them. The germline gives CDR1 SGHNT, CDR2 YYREEE (reference sequence). This CDR3 has 17 amino acids. This chain's CDR3 is CASSLAAVVGVSSPLHF. CDR3 DNA: TGTGCCAGCAGCTTGGCGGCGGTGGTAGGGGTGAGTTCACCCCTCCACTTT.

The CDR3 protein is CAWSVLAGNTDTQYF. CDR3 sequence (DNA): TGTGCCTGGAGTGTCCTAGCGGGGAACACAGATACGCAGTATTTT. The J gene is TRBJ2-3, the V gene TRBV30, with 9 bases aligning to TRBD2. CDR1 GTSNPN and CDR2 SVGIG come from the germline V gene (reference sequence). V lost 0 bases and J lost 2; bases outside the gene matches: 3. CDR3 length equals 15 residues.

This chain connects TRBV4-1 to TRBJ1-1, with D tentatively TRBD1 (6 bases). The germline gives CDR1 MGHRA, CDR2 YSYEKL. Deletions cut 0 bases from V and 3 bases from J, with 8 bases between. The CDR3 is 14 amino acids. The CDR3 region is CASSQETGYTEAFF. CDR3 coding DNA: TGCGCCAGCAGCCAAGAGACAGGTTACACTGAAGCTTTCTTT.

CDR3 nucleotides: TGTGCCAGCAGCGCCCCCTCCGGGAGGGGCAATGAGCAGTTCTTC. Protein product: CASSAPSGRGNEQFF. This sequence joins TRBV7-6 and TRBJ2-1; 8 positions agree with TRBD2. The CDR3 is 15 amino acids. V dropped 5 bases and J dropped 6; count of bases not matched to a gene: 9. The germline gives CDR1 SGHVS, CDR2 FNYEAQ. Full variable domain (remainder filled in from reference TRBV7-6 and TRBJ2-1): GAGVSQSPRYKVTKRGQDVALRCDPISGHVSLYWYRQALGQGPEFLTYFNYEAQQDKSGLPNDRFSAERPEGSISTLTIQRTEQRDSAMYRCASSAPSGRGNEQFFGPGTRLTVL.

This rearrangement joins TRBV5-6 to TRBJ2-7, with a weak D call TRBD2 (6 bases). This CDR3 spans 14 amino acids. CDR1 and CDR2 from the germline V gene are SGHDT and YYEEEE. The V end was cut by 2 bases, the J end by 6 bases, with 15 bases between. The CDR3 protein is CASSFDWEDGEQYF. DNA for the CDR3: TGTGCCAGCAGCTTCGACTGGGAGGATGGCGAGCAGTACTTC.

Only one count was recorded for this clone. The chain joins TRBV7-3 to TRBJ2-1, with 8 bases that match TRBD1. Trimming removed 4 bases from V and 8 bases from J; junction bases left unmatched: 4. Germline values: CDR1 SGHTA, CDR2 FQGTGA. This CDR3 is built from 13 residues. The DNA for the CDR3 is TGTGCCAGCAGCTCTGACAGGGGCCATGAGCAGTTCTTC. It yields the protein CASSSDRGHEQFF.

The gene calls are TRBV10-3 and TRBJ2-5; 9 bases map to TRBD1. The CDR3 runs to 17 residues. With 9 bases clipped from V and 4 bases from J, the junction kept 18 bases outside the gene matches. From germline, CDR1 is ENHRY and CDR2 SYGVKD. The CDR3 DNA sequence: TGTGCCATATCAATGTCGGGACAGGGTGGTTCGGGAGAGACCCAGTACTTC. Encoded protein: CAISMSGQGGSGETQYF.